A single sample is the source of the 9 T cell receptor beta chains below, sequenced in a study of early T cells in non-severe SARS-CoV-2 infection. TCRdb re-derived calls from the 5' RACE reads in MiXCR, one entry per CDR3 protein. The sample includes 15,000 to 20,000 distinct CDR3 sequences, approximately 4.8% of them seen just once. Material for sequencing was whole blood. These receptors came from an adult who was a healthcare worker with PCR-confirmed SARS-CoV-2 infection or an uninfected control (not recorded which).

Ten or more counts support this clonotype. The V call is TRBV18, the J call TRBJ1-1, with D unresolved. This CDR3 is built from 14 residues. Germline CDR1 KGHSH, CDR2 LQKENI. V lost 0 bases and J lost 1, with 6 bases in between. CDR3 in amino acids: CASSPPSRNTEAFF. CDR3 DNA: TGTGCCAGCTCACCACCGAGCCGGAACACTGAAGCTTTCTTT.

By share, this clonotype counts as medium-sized (0.01 to 0.1%). The rearrangement uses TRBV7-2 and TRBJ2-1; 8 bases are shared with TRBD2. Germline V gene sequence: CDR1 SGHTA, CDR2 FQGNSA. With V trimmed by 0 bases and J by 0 bases, 10 bases remained unmatched. This CDR3 region has 19 residues. The CDR3 bases are TGTGCCAGCAGCTTAGCCCCGTATGGAGCGGGAGTCTCCTACAATGAGCAGTTCTTC. Translating it yields CASSLAPYGAGVSYNEQFF.

This clonotype appeared many times. The rearrangement links TRBV5-1 to TRBJ1-2, with D maybe TRBD1 (6 bases). The CDR3 extends over 13 amino acids. Trimming removed 4 bases at V and 8 bases at J, with 15 bases between. The germline V gene encodes CDR1 SGHRS and CDR2 YFSETQ. The CDR3 loop reads CASSQDSVGGYTF. Here the CDR3 DNA reads TGCGCCAGCAGCCAGGACAGCGTGGGAGGCTACACCTTC.

This clonotype appeared a few times. This chain uses TRBV7-2 with TRBJ2-1; D may correspond to TRBD1 or TRBD2 (5 bases each). V was cut by 3 bases and J by 2 bases, with 11 bases left in between. Germline lookup yields CDR1 SGHTA and CDR2 FQGNSA. The CDR3 runs to 15 residues. The CDR3 DNA sequence: TGTGCCAGCAGCTTCGAGGGGCGTCCCTACAATGAGCAGTTCTTC. Translated, it gives CASSFEGRPYNEQFF.

In its sample, this clonotype was seen a few times. The J gene is TRBJ2-2, the V gene TRBV5-4; D ambiguous. This CDR3 region has 12 residues. V lost 3 bases, J lost 6 bases, and 6 bases lay in between. Looked up from germline, CDR1 is SGHNT and CDR2 is YYREEE (reference sequence). The CDR3 DNA reads as TGTGCCAGCAGCTACTATCCCGGGGAGCTGTTTTTT. It codes for CASSYYPGELFF.

This clonotype was detected a few times. The V and J genes are TRBV23-1 and TRBJ2-7, with D perhaps TRBD2 (7 bases). TRBV23-1 is labeled an ORF, and its function is uncertain. V lost 4 bases and J lost 4, with 23 bases in between. The CDR3 consists of 17 residues. The CDR3 reads CASSPGAQREGKYEQYV. The CDR3 DNA follows: TGCGCCAGCAGTCCGGGGGCACAGAGGGAGGGGAAATACGAGCAGTACGTC.

Judged by abundance, this clonotype is medium-sized. The V and J genes are TRBV24-1 and TRBJ2-1, with 10 bases fitting TRBD1. This CDR3 contains 15 residues. Germline CDR1 KGHDR, CDR2 SFDVKD. Trimming took 4 bases from V and 9 from J; bases not matched to a gene: 8. This chain's CDR3 is CATSEPGQGFSEQFF. In nucleotides, the CDR3 is TGTGCCACCAGTGAGCCGGGACAGGGGTTCAGTGAGCAGTTCTTC.

This sequence joins TRBV11-2 and TRBJ1-3; D perhaps matches TRBD1 (5 bases). V was shortened by 3 bases and J by 1 base, with 7 bases between the two germline ends. CDR1 and CDR2 (germline): SGHAT, FQNNGV. The CDR3 contains 14 residues. The CDR3 reads CASSFQGSGNTIYF. The CDR3 DNA reads TGTGCCAGCAGCTTTCAGGGATCTGGAAACACCATATATTTT.

This clonotype came up many times. The chain joins TRBV4-1 to TRBJ2-1; 10 bases fit TRBD2. The CDR3 is made up of 16 amino acids. Germline-derived CDR1 and CDR2 are MGHRA and YSYEKL. V shed 3 bases, J shed 7 bases, and the junction held 9 bases outside the gene matches. The CDR3 DNA reads TGCGCCAGCAGCCAGTTGAAGAGCGGGAGGGGTAATGAGCAGTTCTTC. Translation: CASSQLKSGRGNEQFF.